A selection of T cell receptor beta chains follows, all from one sample in a study of brain T cells in children with intractable seizures. Only in-frame clones appear in the TCRdb table, and some are missing; sequencing was by immunoSEQ multiplex PCR. The sample records 80,000 or so clones, around nine tenths being singletons. The sequences come from peripheral blood, collected at surgery. The receptors come from a girl aged 2-10 years with Rasmussen encephalitis and intractable seizures. Both conserved end residues are part of each CDR3. The D gene is left open where the match is weak. The size field is filled for only some rows; it gives once, few, many or a size class.

V gene	D gene	J gene	clone size	CDR3 DNA	CDR3 protein
TRBV9	-	TRBJ2-2	-	TGTGCCAGCAGCGTAGACGGACACGGGGAGCTGTTTTTT	CASSVDGHGELFF
TRBV7-2	-	TRBJ1-2	once	TGTGCCAGCAGCTTAGTGGGGCGGAAGGGGCTCTATGGCTACACCTTC	CASSLVGRKGLYGYTF
TRBV3-1/TRBV3-2	-	TRBJ2-7	few	TGTGCCAGCAGCCCGACCCGACCGGGACTGGTCTCCTACGAGCAGTACTTC	CASSPTRPGLVSYEQYF
TRBV6-5	-	TRBJ1-6	once	TGTGCCAGTAGGGAGTCCTATAATTCACCCCTCCACTTT	CASRESYNSPLHF
TRBV6-5	-	TRBJ1-1	once	TGTGCCAGCAGTTACCCCATGGGGGCCACTGAAGCTTTCTTT	CASSYPMGATEAFF
TRBV5-1	TRBD1	TRBJ1-2	-	TGCGCCAGCAGCCCTGATGGACAGGGCAACTATGGCTACACCTTC	CASSPDGQGNYGYTF
TRBV7-2	-	TRBJ1-1	-	TGTGCCAGCAGCTTAGTCCCCCAGAACACTGAAGCTTTCTTT	CASSLVPQNTEAFF
TRBV19	-	TRBJ2-7	-	TGTGCCAGTAGGCTCCGGGACGCCTTCCACTACGAGCAGTACTTC	CASRLRDAFHYEQYF
TRBV9	TRBD1	TRBJ1-1	-	TGTGCCAGCAGCGTAGGGGACAGGAACACTGAAGCTTTCTTT	CASSVGDRNTEAFF
TRBV9	TRBD1	TRBJ1-3	-	TGTGCCAGCAGCGCAACGACAGGGCTTAACTCTGGAAACACCATATATTTT	CASSATTGLNSGNTIYF
TRBV5-1	-	TRBJ2-7	once	TGCGCCAGCAGCTTACAGGGATCCGAGCAGTACTTC	CASSLQGSEQYF
TRBV6-5	-	TRBJ2-1	-	TGTGCCAGCAGTTCCTTAGGGGGAGGGACGTTCTTC	CASSSLGGGTFF
TRBV28	-	TRBJ2-7	-	TGTGCCAGCAGTTTAACGGGGGTCAACTACGAGCAGTACTTC	CASSLTGVNYEQYF
TRBV19	-	TRBJ1-2	-	TGTGCCAGTAGTATCAGCCAGGCCCGCTATGGCTACACCTTC	CASSISQARYGYTF
TRBV7-6	-	TRBJ1-5	few	TGTGCCAGCAGCTTAAATGGGGCGGAAAATCAGCCCCAGCATTTT	CASSLNGAENQPQHF
TRBV6-5	-	TRBJ2-7	once	TGTGCCAGCAGCCCCGATGCCTCCTACGAGCAGTACTTC	CASSPDASYEQYF
TRBV27	TRBD1	TRBJ1-2	-	TGTGCCAGCAGTTTTATCAGGGGGAGTGATGGCTACACCTTC	CASSFIRGSDGYTF
TRBV13	TRBD2	TRBJ2-1	-	TGTGCCAGCAGGTTAGCGGGGAGGGTGTATGAGCAGTTCTTC	CASRLAGRVYEQFF
TRBV7-3	-	TRBJ1-2	-	TGTGCCAGCAGCCCCTCGGGAGGGGCTAGCGGCTACACCTTC	CASSPSGGASGYTF
TRBV28	-	TRBJ2-7	-	TGTGCCAGCAGTTTATTGACAGCAAAGGGGTCCTACGAGCAGTACTTC	CASSLLTAKGSYEQYF
TRBV7-9	-	TRBJ1-1	once	TGTGCCAGCAGCCTACAGGGTAGGAACACTGAAGCTTTCTTT	CASSLQGRNTEAFF
TRBV5-6	-	TRBJ1-2	-	TGTGCCAGCAGCTTTATCGAGGGTGTCTTAGGTGGCTACACCTTC	CASSFIEGVLGGYTF